The rows below give T cell receptor beta chains drawn from one sample of a study of metastatic and nonmetastatic thyroid tumors. TCRdb re-clonotyped the PCR reads through MiXCR. The sample has tens of thousands of clones, roughly a quarter seen once; the top ten hold around 12%. The source material was tumor tissue. Every receptor here comes from a male donor with papillary thyroid cancer or a benign thyroid nodule (not recorded which). Some clones in this sample may be carry-over from other donors' samples. The CDR3 runs from the conserved cysteine through the conserved F or W. A D gene is named only where the DNA matches it firmly. Where a row states a size, it is once, few, many or the class of an expanded clone; other rows omit it.

d_gene,j_gene,abundance,len,v_gene,CDR3aa,CDR3nt
TRBD2,TRBJ2-7,.,16,TRBV20-1,CSARSGTSGDYYEQYF,TGCAGTGCTAGATCCGGGACTAGCGGGGACTACTACGAGCAGTACTTC
TRBD1,TRBJ2-7,many,16,TRBV7-2,CASTESGQLRNYEQYF,TGTGCCAGCACCGAGTCGGGACAGCTTAGAAACTACGAGCAGTACTTC
.,TRBJ1-1,medium-sized,14,TRBV20-1,CSASAPGLNTEAFF,TGCAGTGCCTCAGCCCCGGGGCTGAACACTGAAGCTTTCTTT
TRBD2,TRBJ2-7,.,17,TRBV11-2,CASSLDGETSAAYEQYF,TGTGCCAGCAGCTTAGATGGTGAGACTAGCGCCGCCTACGAGCAGTACTTC
.,TRBJ2-7,many,13,TRBV6-1,CASRLDDTSEQYF,TGTGCCAGCCGGTTGGACGATACAAGTGAGCAGTACTTC
TRBD2,TRBJ2-3,many,15,TRBV19,CASNPDGGGSDTQYF,TGTGCCAGTAACCCCGACGGGGGGGGTTCAGATACGCAGTATTTT
.,TRBJ1-5,many,15,TRBV7-2,CASSLDGQKFQPQHF,TGTGCCAGCAGCTTAGATGGGCAGAAGTTTCAGCCCCAGCATTTT
TRBD1,TRBJ2-1,many,15,TRBV6-4,CASSDSGTDYNEQFF,TGTGCCAGCAGTGACTCTGGGACAGATTACAATGAGCAGTTCTTC
TRBD1,TRBJ1-2,.,15,TRBV14,CASSRTGQGPYGYTF,TGTGCCAGCAGCCGGACGGGACAGGGACCCTATGGCTACACCTTC
TRBD2,TRBJ2-1,few,15,TRBV27,CASGGLAGPIYEQFF,TGTGCCAGCGGGGGACTAGCGGGGCCTATTTATGAGCAGTTCTTC
.,TRBJ1-6,many,13,TRBV11-3,CASSPGRTSPLHF,TGTGCCAGCAGCCCCGGGAGGACTTCACCCCTCCACTTT
TRBD2,TRBJ2-1,many,13,TRBV2,CASSPLAGEIKFF,TGTGCCAGCAGTCCTCTAGCGGGAGAGATTAAGTTCTTC
TRBD2,TRBJ2-7,once,14,TRBV7-8,CASILASGSYEQYF,TGTGCCAGCATCTTAGCTAGCGGGTCCTACGAGCAGTACTTC
.,TRBJ2-5,many,12,TRBV15,CATSRDQETQYF,TGTGCCACCAGCAGAGATCAGGAGACCCAGTACTTC
.,TRBJ1-6,medium-sized,13,TRBV6-5,CASSYFGDSPLHF,TGTGCCAGCAGTTACTTCGGTGATTCACCCCTCCACTTT